Listed here is a single TCR beta chain. These data come from a study of blood T cell repertoires in COVID-19. Produced via immunoSEQ multiplex PCR; TCRdb's table is partial and in-frame only. The sample carries approximately 210,000 clones, roughly four fifths recorded once. This CDR3 has 13 residues. CDR1 and CDR2 (germline): SNHLY, FYNNEI. J was trimmed by 7 bases and V by 5 bases; bases with no gene match: 7. V is TRBV2 and J is TRBJ1-1; 7 bases fit TRBD1. This TCR derives from a woman in her fifties or sixties with active or convalescent COVID-19. Sample: peripheral blood. CDR3 in DNA: TGTGCCAGCAGTCTACTTCGGGACAGTGAAGCTTTCTTT. Translating gives CASSLLRDSEAFF. The full variable domain, its missing parts supplied by reference TRBV2 and TRBJ1-1, is EPEVTQTPSHQVTQMGQEVILRCVPISNHLYFYWYRQILGQKVEFLVSFYNNEISEKSEIFDDQFSVERPDGSNFTLKIRSTKLEDSAMYFCASSLLRDSEAFFGQGTRLTVV.